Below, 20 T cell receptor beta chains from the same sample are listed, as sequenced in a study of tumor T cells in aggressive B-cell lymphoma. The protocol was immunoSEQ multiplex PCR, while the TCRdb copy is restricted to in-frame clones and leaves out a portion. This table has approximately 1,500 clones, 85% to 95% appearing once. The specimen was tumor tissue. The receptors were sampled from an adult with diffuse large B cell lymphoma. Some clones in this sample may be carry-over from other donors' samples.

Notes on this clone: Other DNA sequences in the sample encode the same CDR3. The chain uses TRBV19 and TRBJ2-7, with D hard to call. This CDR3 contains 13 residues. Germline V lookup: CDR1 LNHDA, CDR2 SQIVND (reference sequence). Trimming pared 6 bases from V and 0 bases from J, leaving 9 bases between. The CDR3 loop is CASSPISSYEQYF. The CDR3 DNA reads TGTGCCAGTAGCCCTATTAGCTCCTACGAGCAGTACTTC.

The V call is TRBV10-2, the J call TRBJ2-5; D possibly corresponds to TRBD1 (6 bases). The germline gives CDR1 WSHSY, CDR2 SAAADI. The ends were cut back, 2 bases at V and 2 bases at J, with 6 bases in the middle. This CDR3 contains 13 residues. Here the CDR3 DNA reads TGCGCCAGCAGTGAGACAGGGCAAGAGACCCAGTACTTC. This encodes CASSETGQETQYF.

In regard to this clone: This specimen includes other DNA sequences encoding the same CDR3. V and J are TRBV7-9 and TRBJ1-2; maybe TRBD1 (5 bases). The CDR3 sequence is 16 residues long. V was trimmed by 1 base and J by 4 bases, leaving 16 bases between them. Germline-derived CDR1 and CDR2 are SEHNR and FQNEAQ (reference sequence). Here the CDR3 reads CASSLGLAGQVYGYTF. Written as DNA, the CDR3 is TGTGCCAGCAGCTTAGGGCTCGCAGGGCAAGTCTATGGCTACACCTTC.

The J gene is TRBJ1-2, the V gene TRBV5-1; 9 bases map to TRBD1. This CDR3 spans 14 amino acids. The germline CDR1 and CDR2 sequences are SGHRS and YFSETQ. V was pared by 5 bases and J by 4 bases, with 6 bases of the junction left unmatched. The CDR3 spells CASSPGTGPYGYTF. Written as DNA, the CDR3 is TGCGCCAGCAGTCCCGGGACAGGGCCCTATGGCTACACCTTC.

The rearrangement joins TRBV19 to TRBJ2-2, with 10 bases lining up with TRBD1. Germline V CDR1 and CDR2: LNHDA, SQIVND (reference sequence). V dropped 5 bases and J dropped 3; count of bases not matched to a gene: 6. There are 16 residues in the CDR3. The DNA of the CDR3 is TGTGCCAGTAGTTCCCGGACAGGGGGTGACACCGGGGAGCTGTTTTTT. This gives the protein CASSSRTGGDTGELFF.

The CDR3 here is CASREQNSNTGELFF. The CDR3 DNA is TGCGCCAGCAGGGAACAGAATTCGAACACCGGGGAGCTGTTTTTT. The rearrangement links TRBV5-1 to TRBJ2-2; D not resolved. The length of the CDR3 is 15 residues. Germline values: CDR1 SGHRS, CDR2 YFSETQ. V was pared by 5 bases and J by 0 bases, with 11 bases between.

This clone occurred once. The CDR3 is CASSYSGEAETQYF. In DNA, the CDR3 is TGTGCCAGCAGTTACAGTGGGGAGGCGGAGACCCAGTACTTC. The chain combines TRBV6-5 with TRBJ2-5; D perhaps matches TRBD2 (6 bases). With 2 bases removed from V and 5 bases from J, the gap between germline ends came to 12 bases. The germline V gene encodes CDR1 MNHEY and CDR2 SVGAGI. The CDR3 loop spans 14 amino acids.

In nucleotides, the CDR3 is TGTGCCAGCAGTCAACCCACAGGGGTCAATGAGCAGTTCTTC. Translated, it gives CASSQPTGVNEQFF. The V call is TRBV6-1, the J call TRBJ2-1, with TRBD1 matching over 7 bases. J gave up 6 bases and V 5 bases, and 7 bases lay outside the gene matches. Germline CDR1 MNHNS, CDR2 SASEGT. This CDR3 has 14 amino acids.

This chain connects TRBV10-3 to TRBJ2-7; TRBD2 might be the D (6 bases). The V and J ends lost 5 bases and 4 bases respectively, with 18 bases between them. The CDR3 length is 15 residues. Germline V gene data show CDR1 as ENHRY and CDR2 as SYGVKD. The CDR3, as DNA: TGTGCCATCAGTCCCGGGACTGGGGGTTGGTACGAGCAGTACTTC. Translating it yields CAISPGTGGWYEQYF.

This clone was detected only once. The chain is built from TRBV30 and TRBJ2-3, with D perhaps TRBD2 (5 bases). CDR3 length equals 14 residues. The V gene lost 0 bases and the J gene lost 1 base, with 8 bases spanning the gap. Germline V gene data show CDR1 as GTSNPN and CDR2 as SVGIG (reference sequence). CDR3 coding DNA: TGTGCCTGGAGTGTACGTAGCGGCACAGATACGCAGTATTTT. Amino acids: CAWSVRSGTDTQYF.

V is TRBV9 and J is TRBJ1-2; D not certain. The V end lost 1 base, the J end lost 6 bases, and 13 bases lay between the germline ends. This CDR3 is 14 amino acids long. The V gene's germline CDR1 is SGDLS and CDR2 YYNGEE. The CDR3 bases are TGTGCCAGCAGCGTATCGGGTGGAGCGGATGGCTACACCTTC. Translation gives CASSVSGGADGYTF.

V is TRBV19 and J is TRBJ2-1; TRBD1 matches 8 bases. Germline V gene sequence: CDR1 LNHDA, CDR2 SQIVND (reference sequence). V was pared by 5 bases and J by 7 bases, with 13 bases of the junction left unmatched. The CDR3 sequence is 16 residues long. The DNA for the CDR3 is TGTGCCAGTAGTGCTAGAACCGGGACAGGCACGAATGAGCAGTTCTTC. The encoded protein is CASSARTGTGTNEQFF.

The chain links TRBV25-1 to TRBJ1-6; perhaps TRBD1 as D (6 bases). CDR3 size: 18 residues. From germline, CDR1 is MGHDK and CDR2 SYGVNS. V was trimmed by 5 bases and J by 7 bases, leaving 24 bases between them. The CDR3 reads CASSTRREVGQGNSPLHF. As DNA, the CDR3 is TGTGCCAGCAGTACAAGAAGGGAAGTGGGGCAGGGGAATTCACCCCTCCACTTT.

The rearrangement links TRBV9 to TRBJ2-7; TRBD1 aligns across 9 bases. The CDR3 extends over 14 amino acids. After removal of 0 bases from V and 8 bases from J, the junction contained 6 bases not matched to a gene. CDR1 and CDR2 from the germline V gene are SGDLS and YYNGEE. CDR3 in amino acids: CASSVEGTGTQQYF. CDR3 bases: TGTGCCAGCAGCGTAGAAGGGACAGGGACTCAGCAGTACTTC.

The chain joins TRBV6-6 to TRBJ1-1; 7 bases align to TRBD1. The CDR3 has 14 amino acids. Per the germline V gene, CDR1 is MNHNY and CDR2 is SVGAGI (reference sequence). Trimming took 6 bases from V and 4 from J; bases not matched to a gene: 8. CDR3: CASSPQGKITEAFF. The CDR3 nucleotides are TGTGCCAGCAGCCCACAGGGGAAGATCACTGAAGCTTTCTTT.

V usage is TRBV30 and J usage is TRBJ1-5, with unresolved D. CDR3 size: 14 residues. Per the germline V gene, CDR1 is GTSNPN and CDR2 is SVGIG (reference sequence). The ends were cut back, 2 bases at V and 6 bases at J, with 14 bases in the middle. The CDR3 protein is CAWSTGRSSQPQHF. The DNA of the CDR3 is TGTGCCTGGAGTACCGGGAGGAGTAGTCAGCCCCAGCATTTT.

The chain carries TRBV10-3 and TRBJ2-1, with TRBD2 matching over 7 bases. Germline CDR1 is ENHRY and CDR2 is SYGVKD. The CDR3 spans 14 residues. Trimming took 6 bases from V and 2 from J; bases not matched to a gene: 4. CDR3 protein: CAIRNLAAYNEQFF. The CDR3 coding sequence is TGTGCCATCAGGAACCTAGCGGCCTACAATGAGCAGTTCTTC.

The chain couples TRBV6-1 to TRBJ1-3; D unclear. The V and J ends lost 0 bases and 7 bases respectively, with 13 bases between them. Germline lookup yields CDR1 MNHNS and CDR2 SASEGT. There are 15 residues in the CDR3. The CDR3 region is CASSEAPQTRNTIYF. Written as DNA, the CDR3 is TGTGCCAGCAGTGAAGCGCCCCAAACCCGGAACACCATATATTTT.

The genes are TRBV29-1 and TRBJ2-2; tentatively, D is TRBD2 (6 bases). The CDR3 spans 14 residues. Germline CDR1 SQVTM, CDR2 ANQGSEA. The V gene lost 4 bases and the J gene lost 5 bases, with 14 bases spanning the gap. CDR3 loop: CSVGLGGPTGELFF. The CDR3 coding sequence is TGCAGCGTTGGGCTCGGGGGACCGACCGGGGAGCTGTTTTTT.

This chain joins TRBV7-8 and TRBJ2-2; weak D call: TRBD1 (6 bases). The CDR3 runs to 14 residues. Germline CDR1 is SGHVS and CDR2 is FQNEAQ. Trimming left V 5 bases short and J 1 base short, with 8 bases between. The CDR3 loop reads CASSQTGNTGELFF. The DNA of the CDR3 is TGTGCCAGCAGCCAGACAGGGAACACCGGGGAGCTGTTTTTT.